The rows below give T cell receptor beta chains drawn from one sample of a study of T-cell memory formation after mild COVID-19. Via MiXCR, TCRdb re-called the 5' RACE reads, giving one row per CDR3 protein. The repertoire holds 300,000 or so distinct CDR3 sequences, with 15% to 20% as singletons. Sequencing was carried out using PBMCs or a T cell subset sorted from them (not recorded which). These receptors came from a man aged 18 to 30 who had mild COVID-19 (a few samples of this study predate the infection). Cell type and time point are not known. The CDR3 runs from the conserved cysteine through the conserved F or W. A D gene is named only where the DNA matches it firmly. A clone size is listed for some rows: how often the clone was seen (once, few, many), or a class if it is expanded.

>NA|TRBD2|TRBJ2-5|TRBV4-2
CASSARIHNTSPSGGRETQYF
TGTGCCAGCAGCGCACGCATCCACAACACCTCCCCGAGCGGGGGGCGGGAGACCCAGTACTTC
>NA|NA|TRBJ2-1|TRBV4-2
CASKRGGDNEQFF
TGTGCCAGCAAACGAGGAGGGGACAATGAGCAGTTCTTC
>NA|TRBD1|TRBJ2-1|TRBV6-5
CASSFDRGPNEQFF
TGTGCCAGCAGTTTCGACAGGGGGCCCAATGAGCAGTTCTTC
>few|NA|TRBJ1-5|TRBV28
CASSSPSGAFRSQHF
TGTGCCAGCAGTTCCCCCTCGGGGGCTTTTCGATCCCAGCATTTT
>NA|TRBD1|TRBJ1-6|TRBV7-9
CASSPTGGGSPPLHF
TGTGCCAGCAGCCCTACAGGGGGAGGTTCACCACCCCTCCACTTT
>NA|NA|TRBJ1-1|TRBV6-5
CASSRWTEAFF
TGTGCCAGCAGTCGCTGGACTGAAGCTTTCTTT
>many|TRBD2|TRBJ2-3|TRBV4-3
CASSQLAGGPDTQYF
TGCGCCAGCAGCCAGCTAGCGGGGGGGCCTGATACGCAGTATTTT
>NA|TRBD1|TRBJ2-1|TRBV6-2/TRBV6-3
CASRTGGLSNEQFF
TGTGCCAGCAGGACAGGGGGCTTATCCAATGAGCAGTTCTTC
>NA|NA|TRBJ1-5|TRBV12-2
CASRPQGQGAFCNQPQHF
TGTGCAAGTCGCCCCCAGGGACAGGGGGCGTTCTGCAATCAGCCCCAGCATTTT
>few|NA|TRBJ1-1|TRBV7-2
CASSLKRNTEAFF
TGTGCCAGCAGCTTAAAACGAAACACTGAAGCTTTCTTT
>NA|TRBD2|TRBJ2-3|TRBV20-1
CSAIPAGGPSTDTQYF
TGCAGTGCGATACCAGCGGGGGGCCCAAGCACAGATACGCAGTATTTT
>NA|NA|TRBJ2-1|TRBV6-5
CASSYSGKAGQSEQFF
TGTGCCAGCAGTTACTCCGGGAAAGCAGGACAGAGTGAGCAGTTCTTC
>NA|NA|TRBJ1-1|TRBV3-1
CASSQDMIGTEAFF
TGTGCCAGCAGCCAAGACATGATTGGGACTGAAGCTTTCTTT
>few|NA|TRBJ1-2|TRBV24-1
CATSARQFNGYTF
TGTGCCACCAGTGCGCGACAGTTTAATGGCTACACCTTC
>once|NA|TRBJ2-2|TRBV6-2/TRBV6-3
CASSPGREYTGELFF
TGTGCCAGCAGTCCCGGCAGGGAGTACACCGGGGAGCTGTTTTTT
>few|NA|TRBJ1-6|TRBV2
CASSDLSSESPLHF
TGTGCCAGCAGTGATCTCAGCTCAGAATCACCCCTCCACTTT
>few|NA|TRBJ2-3|TRBV9
CASSVVEGGADTQYF
TGTGCCAGCAGCGTAGTCGAGGGTGGTGCGGATACGCAGTATTTT
>NA|NA|TRBJ1-3|TRBV5-1
CASRLTISGNTIYF
TGCGCCAGCCGTCTGACGATCTCTGGAAACACCATATATTTT
>many|NA|TRBJ1-2|TRBV20-1
CSARRVGPANYGYTF
TGCAGTGCGCGAAGGGTCGGTCCCGCTAACTATGGCTACACCTTC
>few|NA|TRBJ1-2|TRBV27
CASSLGGPHYGYTF
TGTGCCAGCAGTTTAGGAGGGCCCCACTATGGCTACACCTTC
>NA|NA|TRBJ2-6|TRBV6-6
CASSLRASGANVLTF
TGTGCCAGCAGTCTCAGGGCTTCTGGGGCCAACGTCCTGACTTTC
>NA|NA|TRBJ2-3|TRBV24-1
CATSAYGVDTQYF
TGTGCCACCAGTGCCTATGGGGTGGATACGCAGTATTTT
>NA|NA|TRBJ1-1|TRBV6-2/TRBV6-3
CASIAQGRTEAFF
TGTGCCAGCATAGCACAGGGACGAACTGAAGCTTTCTTT
>few|NA|TRBJ2-5|TRBV4-3
CASSQGAHYGEQETQYF
TGCGCCAGCAGCCAAGGGGCTCATTATGGGGAACAAGAGACCCAGTACTTC
>many|TRBD1|TRBJ2-3|TRBV6-5
CASSRQGAGDTQYF
TGTGCCAGCAGCAGACAGGGGGCTGGGGATACGCAGTATTTT
>many|NA|TRBJ2-2|TRBV18
CASSPRAAANTGELFF
TGTGCCAGCTCACCACGGGCAGCGGCTAACACCGGGGAGCTGTTTTTT
>NA|TRBD1|TRBJ2-7|TRBV4-3
CASAPAGGSYEQYF
TGCGCCAGCGCCCCGGCAGGGGGCTCCTACGAGCAGTACTTC